This T cell receptor beta chain was observed in a study of blood T cell repertoires in COVID-19. As to this clone: This clone may be a read error of a much larger clone one base away. Other DNA sequences in this specimen translate into the identical CDR3.

Study processing details: Estimation of nucleated cell counts was performed using reference gene primer amplification. Some clones are missing from TCRdb's copy, which holds only in-frame ones; the method was immunoSEQ multiplex PCR. D and trimming come from the DNA, and the V and J calls and clone size come from that table. The sample holds about 380,000 clones, more than 75% seen once. Cohorts were based on clinical histories the participants reported. The study counted Cohort 3 donors as recovered given two negative PCRs, clearance, or symptom resolution. V was shortened by 3 bases and J by 5 bases, with 7 bases between the two germline ends. Germline CDR1 is MNHNS and CDR2 is SASEGT. This CDR3 is 12 amino acids long.

The sample consisted of PBMCs or T cells enriched from blood (not recorded which). The V and J genes are TRBV6-1 and TRBJ1-1; D possibly corresponds to TRBD1 (6 bases). The source of this sequence is a woman aged 18-30 years who had recovered from COVID-19. The CDR3 is CASSERGTEAFF. CDR3 sequence (DNA): TGTGCCAGCAGTGAGAGGGGGACTGAAGCTTTCTTT.